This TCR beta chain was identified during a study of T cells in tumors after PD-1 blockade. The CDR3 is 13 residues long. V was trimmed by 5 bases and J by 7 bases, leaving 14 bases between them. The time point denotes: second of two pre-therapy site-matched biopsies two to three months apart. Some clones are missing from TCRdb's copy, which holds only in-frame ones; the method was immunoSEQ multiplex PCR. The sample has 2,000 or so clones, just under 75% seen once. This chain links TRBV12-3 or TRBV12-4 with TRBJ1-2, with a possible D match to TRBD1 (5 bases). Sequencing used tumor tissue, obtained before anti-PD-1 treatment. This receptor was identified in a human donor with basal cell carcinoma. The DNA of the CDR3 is TGTGCCAGCAGTACACACCCCGACAGTGGCTACACCTTC. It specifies CASSTHPDSGYTF.